This T cell receptor beta chain is drawn from a study of blood T cell repertoires in COVID-19. Study as a whole: Some COVID-19 samples were acute and others convalescent; all came from the United States, Italy and Spain. The cDNA or gDNA used as material had been derived from T cells, B-cell-depleted T cells, or PBMCs.

During active infection, Seattle patients enrolled and were then monitored through disease. This clone was observed a handful of times. In the original workflow: Quantification of nucleated cells was approximated via reference gene primer amplification. Some clones are missing from TCRdb's copy, which holds only in-frame ones; the method was immunoSEQ multiplex PCR. That table is the source of V, J and clone size, and D and trimming were worked out from the DNA. The sample lists about 200,000 clones; around 80% were seen once. The source of this sequence is a woman aged 55-69 years with COVID-19, enrolled during active disease. The sequencing sample was made of peripheral blood.

The CDR3 DNA reads TGTGCCACCAGCAGCCCGGGACAGGGCCTAAATGAAAAACTGTTTTTT. This translates into CATSSPGQGLNEKLFF. The rearrangement joins TRBV15 to TRBJ1-4; 9 bases agree with TRBD1. The CDR3 is 16 amino acids. CDR1 and CDR2 from the germline V gene are LNHNV and YYDKDF (reference sequence). V shed 3 bases, J shed 5 bases, and the junction held 7 bases outside the gene matches.